The next 21 T cell receptor beta chains were all read from a single sample in a study of cytomegalovirus exposure and HLA in healthy donors. PCR primers comprised 60 Vbeta and 13 Jbeta primers. The method was immunoSEQ multiplex PCR; TCRdb's version includes in-frame clones alone and lacks a portion of them. The sample lists approximately 160,000 clones, around 78% occurring once. Material for sequencing was PBMCs. Receptor source: a middle-aged man in good health and CMV-seronegative.

In this sample, this clone turned up a few times. This chain uses TRBV7-9 with TRBJ1-1, with D unresolved. The CDR3 has 13 residues. CDR1 is SEHNR and CDR2 is FQNEAQ in the germline V gene (reference sequence). The V end was cut by 0 bases, the J end by 11 bases, with 13 bases between. The CDR3 region is CASSLANGGRAFF. Written as DNA, the CDR3 is TGTGCCAGCAGCTTAGCGAATGGAGGGAGGGCTTTCTTT.

V usage is TRBV29-1 and J usage is TRBJ1-2; perhaps TRBD1 as D (5 bases). Germline values: CDR1 SQVTM, CDR2 ANQGSEA. The CDR3 is 15 residues long. The V end lost 0 bases, the J end lost 4 bases, and 15 bases lay between the germline ends. The CDR3 loop is CSVEDGRGRSYGYTF. In DNA, the CDR3 is TGCAGCGTTGAAGACGGGAGGGGAAGGAGCTATGGCTACACCTTC.

The chain is built from TRBV18 and TRBJ2-1, with 7 bases lining up with TRBD2. Trimming cost V 1 base and J 5 bases; bases outside gene matches: 5. The CDR3 sequence is 15 residues long. The germline CDR1 and CDR2 sequences are KGHSH and LQKENI. The CDR3 DNA reads as TGTGCCAGCTCACCACGGCTAGCGGATAACAATGAGCAGTTCTTC. This codes for CASSPRLADNNEQFF.

This chain joins TRBV7-3 and TRBJ2-7; D possibly corresponds to TRBD2 (5 bases). CDR3 size: 14 residues. V was clipped by 5 bases and J by 2 bases, with 13 bases between them. CDR1 SGHTA and CDR2 FQGTGA come from the germline V gene. CDR3 sequence reads: CASSLSGGAYEQYF. In DNA form, the CDR3 reads TGTGCCAGCAGCCTGTCCGGAGGTGCCTACGAGCAGTACTTC.

Worth noting for this clone: A junction end diverges from the germline sequence, so it may reflect a read error. The chain recombines TRBV18 with TRBJ2-6; tentatively, D is TRBD1 or TRBD2 (6 bases each). The CDR3 runs 17 residues. Per germline, CDR1 KGHSH and CDR2 LQKENI. Here the CDR3 DNA reads TGTGCCAGCTCCCCACAGGGAGGCGGTATTGGGGCCAACGGCCTGACTTTC. Its protein is CASSPQGGGIGANGLTF.

This clone occurred a few times. The chain is built from TRBV6-5 and TRBJ1-1; a possible D gene is TRBD1 (5 bases). CDR3 length: 13 amino acids. Trimming left V 7 bases short and J 0 bases short, with 9 bases between. In germline, CDR1 is MNHEY, CDR2 SVGAGI. In DNA form, the CDR3 reads TGTGCCAGCAAAGGGGTTCTGAACACTGAAGCTTTCTTT. It encodes CASKGVLNTEAFF.

V usage is TRBV2 and J usage is TRBJ2-7, with D maybe TRBD1 (5 bases). CDR1 is SNHLY, CDR2 FYNNEI, per germline. This CDR3 contains 12 residues. V shed 6 bases and J shed 5 bases, with 11 bases lying between them. CDR3 region: CASRGLADEQYF. The CDR3 DNA is TGTGCCAGCAGGGGGCTGGCGGACGAGCAGTACTTC.

V is TRBV29-1 and J is TRBJ2-1; 7 bases agree with TRBD2. The germline V gene has CDR1 SQVTM and CDR2 ANQGSEA. The CDR3 loop spans 14 amino acids. V gave up 1 base and J gave up 6 bases; unmatched junction bases: 6. Here the CDR3 reads CSVEASGISNEQFF. CDR3 coding DNA: TGCAGCGTTGAAGCCAGCGGGATCTCCAATGAGCAGTTCTTC.

This chain links TRBV4-2 with TRBJ2-1; a possible D gene is TRBD2 (7 bases). The V gene lost 0 bases and the J gene lost 8 bases, with 17 bases spanning the gap. The CDR3 extends over 16 amino acids. The germline gives CDR1 LGHNA, CDR2 YNFKEQ. CDR3 sequence (DNA): TGTGCCAGCAGCCAAGATCTGGGGGAGGGGGGGGATGAGCAGTTCTTC. This translates into CASSQDLGEGGDEQFF.

The chain combines TRBV11-3 with TRBJ2-1, with 11 bases that match TRBD2. Trimming took 4 bases from V and 9 from J; bases not matched to a gene: 5. In germline, CDR1 is SGHNT, CDR2 YENEEA. The CDR3 is made up of 14 amino acids. CDR3 amino acids: CASSSRLAGTEQFF. CDR3 DNA sequence: TGTGCCAGCAGCTCCAGACTAGCGGGAACTGAGCAGTTCTTC.

The DNA for the CDR3 is TGTGCCAGCAGTCCTGACGGAGGGACTGAAGCTTTCTTT. Translated, it gives CASSPDGGTEAFF. V usage is TRBV7-3 and J usage is TRBJ1-1; no clear D. Germline CDR1 and CDR2: SGHTA and FQGTGA. Trimming stripped 6 bases from V and 5 bases from J, with 13 bases between. The CDR3 is made up of 13 amino acids.

This clone was counted only a few times. The chain has TRBV19 and TRBJ2-5, with TRBD2 matching over 7 bases. There are 17 residues in the CDR3. J gave up 3 bases and V 1 base, and 11 bases lay outside the gene matches. The germline gives CDR1 LNHDA, CDR2 SQIVND (reference sequence). CDR3 region: CASSIGGGGGPKETQYF. The CDR3 DNA reads as TGTGCCAGTAGTATAGGGGGGGGTGGAGGGCCTAAAGAGACCCAGTACTTC.

The CDR3 spells CASSSGTSGRASDTQYF. The DNA of the CDR3 is TGTGCCAGCAGCTCCGGGACTAGCGGGAGGGCGTCAGATACGCAGTATTTT. The V gene is TRBV7-2, the J gene TRBJ2-3, with 16 positions matching TRBD2. Per the germline V gene, CDR1 is SGHTA and CDR2 is FQGNSA. The V gene end was trimmed by 4 bases and the J gene end by 4 bases; junction bases not matched to a gene: 5. CDR3 length: 17 residues.

This chain uses TRBV11-2 with TRBJ2-3; 8 bases are a match to TRBD1. V lost 5 bases and J lost 4; bases outside the gene matches: 11. Looked up from germline, CDR1 is SGHAT and CDR2 is FQNNGV. The CDR3 loop spans 16 amino acids. The CDR3 here is CASSLDRGFGSDTQYF. The CDR3 DNA reads TGTGCCAGCAGCCTCGACAGGGGTTTTGGGTCAGATACGCAGTATTTT.

This clone has more than one count but fewer than ten. This chain uses TRBV27 with TRBJ2-2; D may be TRBD2 (5 bases). Germline CDR1 and CDR2: MNHEY and SMNVEV (reference sequence). V lost 4 bases to trimming and J lost 2 bases, with 5 bases between them. The CDR3 consists of 13 residues. The CDR3 here is CASSSGNTGELFF. The CDR3 DNA sequence: TGTGCCAGCAGTTCGGGAAACACCGGGGAGCTGTTTTTT.

The chain recombines TRBV2 with TRBJ1-5; D is unresolved. Germline V gives CDR1 SNHLY, CDR2 FYNNEI. The CDR3 is made up of 12 amino acids. V lost 3 bases and J lost 8, with 8 bases in between. The CDR3 region is CASSERVEPQHF. The CDR3 coding sequence is TGTGCCAGCAGTGAGAGGGTTGAGCCCCAGCATTTT.

The chain joins TRBV7-8 to TRBJ2-5, with a possible D match to TRBD1 (5 bases). The CDR3 consists of 15 residues. Trimming stripped 2 bases from V and 5 bases from J, with 15 bases between. Germline lookup yields CDR1 SGHVS and CDR2 FQNEAQ. CDR3 nucleotides: TGTGCCAGCAGCTTAAATAGGGGCCTAGGGGAGACCCAGTACTTC. Its translation: CASSLNRGLGETQYF.

V gene TRBV7-9 combines with J gene TRBJ2-1; 10 positions match TRBD2. The CDR3 has 16 amino acids. The germline V gene has CDR1 SEHNR and CDR2 FQNEAQ (reference sequence). Trimming removed 2 bases from V and 2 bases from J; junction bases left unmatched: 3. CDR3 DNA sequence: TGTGCCAGCAGCTTAATAACTAGCGGGACCTACAATGAGCAGTTCTTC. It specifies CASSLITSGTYNEQFF.

V and J are TRBV2 and TRBJ2-2, with TRBD1 identical over 7 bases. The CDR3 has 18 residues. Germline CDR1 SNHLY, CDR2 FYNNEI. The V gene end was trimmed by 4 bases and the J gene end by 6 bases; junction bases not matched to a gene: 17. CDR3 amino acids: CASSALTGTGGLSGELFF. The CDR3 DNA follows: TGTGCCAGCAGTGCTCTGACAGGGACGGGTGGATTGTCCGGGGAGCTGTTTTTT.

In DNA, the CDR3 is TGTGCCAGCAGCTTCCAACCCGGACTAGCGGGAGGGGCAGATACGCAGTATTTT. This encodes CASSFQPGLAGGADTQYF. The chain combines TRBV4-2 with TRBJ2-3; 15 bases agree with TRBD2. V lost 5 bases, J lost 4 bases, and 10 bases stayed unmatched. CDR1 is LGHNA and CDR2 is YNFKEQ in the germline V gene. This CDR3 is 18 amino acids long.

The chain joins TRBV6-6 to TRBJ1-4; TRBD1 aligns across 7 bases. Germline values: CDR1 MNHNY, CDR2 SVGAGI (reference sequence). Trimming removed 7 bases from V and 7 bases from J; junction bases left unmatched: 9. The CDR3 loop spans 14 amino acids. The CDR3 nucleotides read TGTGCCAGCACCTCGACAGGGAGCGGTGAAAAACTGTTTTTT. Residues: CASTSTGSGEKLFF.